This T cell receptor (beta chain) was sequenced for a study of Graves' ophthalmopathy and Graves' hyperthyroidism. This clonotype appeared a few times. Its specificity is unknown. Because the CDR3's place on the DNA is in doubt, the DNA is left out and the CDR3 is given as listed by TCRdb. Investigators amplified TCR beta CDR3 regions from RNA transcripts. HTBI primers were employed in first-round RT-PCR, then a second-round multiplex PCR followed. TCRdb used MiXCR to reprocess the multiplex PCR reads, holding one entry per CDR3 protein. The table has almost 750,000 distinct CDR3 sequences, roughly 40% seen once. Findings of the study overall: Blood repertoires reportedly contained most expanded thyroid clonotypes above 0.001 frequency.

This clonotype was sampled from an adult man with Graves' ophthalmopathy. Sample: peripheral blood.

CDR3 residues: CSASRAGQGSQPQHF. The rearrangement joins TRBV20-1 to TRBJ1-5; TRBD1 is taken as the D call from the table, unchecked against the DNA. CDR1 DFQATT and CDR2 SNEGSKA come from the germline V gene (reference sequence). The CDR3 length is 15 residues, termini included.